These 30 T cell receptor beta chains were all obtained from the same sample, sequenced in a study of post-analysis software for immune sequencing data. Included in the TCR beta cDNA libraries were unique molecular identifiers. Using its own MiXCR run on the PCR reads, TCRdb lists one record per CDR3 protein. In the table there are 650,000 to 900,000 distinct CDR3 sequences, around 42% of which are singletons. Study-level results: The study found TRBV5-6, TRBV5-1 and TRBV20-1 among five TRBV segments more frequent in patients than controls.

Their specific antigens are unknown. The specimen sequenced was blood. The source is a girl aged 10 to 17 with multiple sclerosis.

The chain has TRBV29-1 and TRBJ2-5; 7 bases are a match to TRBD1. This CDR3 comprises 13 residues. V lost 1 base and J lost 5; bases outside the gene matches: 4. Germline-derived CDR1 and CDR2 are SQVTM and ANQGSEA. CDR3 loop: CSVEGRGMETQYF. The CDR3 nucleotides read TGCAGCGTTGAAGGCAGGGGGATGGAGACCCAGTACTTC.

V usage is TRBV4-1 and J usage is TRBJ1-1; the D gene is possibly TRBD1 (5 bases). Germline loops: CDR1 MGHRA, CDR2 YSYEKL. The CDR3 totals 14 residues. Trimming removed 3 bases from V and 2 bases from J, with 10 bases in between. As DNA, the CDR3 is TGCGCCAGCAGCCACCCGACAGAAAACACTGAAGCTTTCTTT. This sequence encodes CASSHPTENTEAFF.

The chain has TRBV2 and TRBJ1-1; D ambiguous. The CDR3 has 15 amino acids. Trimming removed 8 bases at V and 1 base at J, with 17 bases between. In germline, CDR1 is SNHLY, CDR2 FYNNEI. Written as DNA, the CDR3 is TGTGCCAGCCGGCAGGCGGTCGACCAGAACACTGAAGCTTTCTTT. This gives the protein CASRQAVDQNTEAFF.

The chain couples TRBV11-2 to TRBJ1-2, with D uncertain. Between the trimmed V and J ends, which lost 3 bases and 4 bases, there was a span of 9 bases. In germline, CDR1 is SGHAT, CDR2 FQNNGV. The CDR3 totals 13 residues. In DNA, the CDR3 is TGTGCCAGCAGCTTGGCCAGGACCTATGGCTACACCTTC. Translated, it gives CASSLARTYGYTF.

A note on this clonotype: The junction differs from germline at one of its ends, possibly a read error. This chain links TRBV7-3 with TRBJ1-1; no firm D call. The CDR3 runs to 15 residues. The germline V gene encodes CDR1 SGHTA and CDR2 FQGTGA. The CDR3 region has the DNA TGTGCCGGCAGCTTAAAGGGCCGCTCGAACACTGAAGCTTTCTTT. Encoded protein: CAGSLKGRSNTEAFF.

This clonotype was seen a few times. DNA for the CDR3: TGCAGTGCTAGACGGCTGGAGAGCTCCTATAATTCACCCCTCCACTTT. Its translation is CSARRLESSYNSPLHF. The chain employs TRBV20-1 and TRBJ1-6; D unclear. Deletions cut 2 bases from V and 0 bases from J, with 11 bases between. Germline V gives CDR1 DFQATT, CDR2 SNEGSKA (reference sequence). CDR3 length equals 16 residues.

The rearrangement uses TRBV27 and TRBJ2-2; D might be TRBD1 (5 bases). This CDR3 spans 17 amino acids. Germline CDR1 MNHEY, CDR2 SMNVEV (reference sequence). The ends were cut back, 2 bases at V and 4 bases at J, with 17 bases in the middle. The CDR3 nucleotides are TGTGCCAGCAGTTTAAGCCGCCAGGGCGTAGGCACCGGGGAGCTGTTTTTT. It is translated as CASSLSRQGVGTGELFF.

CDR3 nucleotides: TGTGCCAGCAGCCAAGGAGTCCGACGGGACTCGAGCTCCTACAATGAGCAGTTCTTC. Amino acid sequence: CASSQGVRRDSSSYNEQFF. The chain carries TRBV3-1 and TRBJ2-1, with D possibly TRBD2 on 6 matching bases. CDR3 length: 19 amino acids. V was shortened by 1 base and J by 0 bases, with 19 bases between the two germline ends. Germline CDR1 LGHDT, CDR2 YNNKEL (reference sequence).

This clonotype has a handful of counts. The chain carries TRBV28 and TRBJ2-7, with D tentatively TRBD1 (6 bases). The CDR3 has 14 residues. CDR1 and CDR2 (germline): MDHEN, SYDVKM. Trimming removed 5 bases from V and 5 bases from J, with 16 bases in between. This CDR3 reads CASSGRTAPDEQYF. In nucleotides, the CDR3 is TGTGCCAGCAGTGGTAGGACAGCTCCTGACGAGCAGTACTTC.

The V gene is TRBV29-1, the J gene TRBJ2-1, with 11 bases matching TRBD2. Germline CDR1 is SQVTM and CDR2 is ANQGSEA. V shed 4 bases, J shed 7 bases, and the junction held 6 bases outside the gene matches. The CDR3 has 14 residues. This chain's CDR3 is CSVVGGLAANEQFF. The CDR3 DNA is TGCAGCGTTGTTGGGGGACTAGCGGCGAATGAGCAGTTCTTC.

V and J are TRBV29-1 and TRBJ2-7; D remains ambiguous. Trimming left V 2 bases short and J 2 bases short, with 13 bases between. The CDR3 loop spans 14 amino acids. Germline V gives CDR1 SQVTM, CDR2 ANQGSEA. The CDR3 nucleotides are TGCAGCGTTGAAATTGGCCAGACTCCCTACGAGCAGTACTTC. As protein: CSVEIGQTPYEQYF.

The chain recombines TRBV14 with TRBJ2-1; D remains unclear. Germline CDR1 is SGHDN and CDR2 is FVKESK. The CDR3 extends over 13 amino acids. The V and J ends lost 4 bases and 8 bases respectively, with 12 bases between them. CDR3 DNA sequence: TGTGCCAGCAGCCTTATGCTTTTAGATGAGCAGTTCTTC. It encodes CASSLMLLDEQFF.

The V call is TRBV11-3, the J call TRBJ1-2; 8 bases match TRBD1. CDR1 SGHNT and CDR2 YENEEA come from the germline V gene. The CDR3 runs 13 residues. Trimming took 5 bases from V and 6 from J; bases not matched to a gene: 5. CDR3 sequence: CASSTTGADGYTF. The CDR3 nucleotides read TGTGCCAGCAGCACGACAGGGGCAGATGGCTACACCTTC.

This clonotype was counted a single time. This sequence joins TRBV6-2 or TRBV6-3 and TRBJ1-2; TRBD1 agrees at 7 bases. The CDR3 is 13 residues long. CDR1 is MNHEY and CDR2 is SVGEGT in the germline V gene. Trimming at V came to 6 bases and at J to 11 bases, leaving 12 bases not matched to a gene. CDR3 coding DNA: TGTGCCAGCAGCCTAATCGACAGGGAATTTTACACCTTC. Its translation is CASSLIDREFYTF.

The gene calls are TRBV11-2 and TRBJ2-5; 11 bases are shared with TRBD2. The germline V gene encodes CDR1 SGHAT and CDR2 FQNNGV. V shed 6 bases, J shed 5 bases, and the junction held 8 bases outside the gene matches. There are 15 residues in the CDR3. The CDR3 protein is CASRSSGRVEETQYF. The CDR3 DNA is TGTGCCAGCAGGAGTAGCGGGAGGGTGGAGGAGACCCAGTACTTC. Filled out from reference TRBV11-2 and TRBJ2-5, the complete variable domain reads EAGVAQSPRYKIIEKRQSVAFWCNPISGHATLYWYQQILGQGPKLLIQFQNNGVVDDSQLPKDRFSAERLKGVDSTLKIQPAKLEDSAVYLCASRSSGRVEETQYFGPGTRLLVL.

J is TRBJ2-3 and V is TRBV20-1, with TRBD2 matching 10 bases. V shed 6 bases, J shed 8 bases, and the junction held 14 bases outside the gene matches. There are 15 residues in the CDR3. In germline, CDR1 is DFQATT, CDR2 SNEGSKA (reference sequence). In DNA, the CDR3 is TGCAGTGCGACGGCGGCTAGCGGGAGAGGGGGTACGCAGTATTTT. This encodes CSATAASGRGGTQYF.

The gene calls are TRBV29-1 and TRBJ2-1; 7 nucleotides line up with TRBD2. Per germline, CDR1 SQVTM and CDR2 ANQGSEA. This CDR3 comprises 13 residues. Trimming at V came to 0 bases and at J to 8 bases, leaving 4 bases not matched to a gene. CDR3 DNA sequence: TGCAGCGTTGAAGAGGGACTAATCGATGAGCAGTTCTTC. Translation: CSVEEGLIDEQFF.

The chain has TRBV12-3 or TRBV12-4 and TRBJ2-1; 14 nucleotides line up with TRBD2. V was clipped by 6 bases and J by 9 bases; unmatched bases: 10. The length of the CDR3 is 16 residues. For the CDR3, the DNA is TGTGCCAGCAGCCCTCAGGGACTAGCGGGAGTTAGTGAGCAGTTCTTC. It is translated as CASSPQGLAGVSEQFF.

The chain is built from TRBV7-8 and TRBJ2-5; 8 bases line up with TRBD2. Germline CDR1 SGHVS, CDR2 FQNEAQ. This CDR3 contains 15 residues. V dropped 3 bases and J dropped 0; count of bases not matched to a gene: 3. In nucleotides, the CDR3 is TGTGCCAGCAGCTTCCAGCGGGAGTACCAAGAGACCCAGTACTTC. Its protein product is CASSFQREYQETQYF.

The chain has TRBV6-6 and TRBJ2-5, with a weak D call TRBD2 (6 bases). V was cut by 6 bases and J by 11 bases, with 22 bases left in between. Germline-derived CDR1 and CDR2 are MNHNY and SVGAGI (reference sequence). This CDR3 region has 14 residues. The CDR3 here is CASRRPGTEGVQYF. CDR3 coding DNA: TGTGCCAGCAGACGCCCAGGTACGGAGGGCGTGCAGTACTTC.

CDR3 amino acids: CSLPTGLTKNIQYF. CDR3 in DNA: TGCAGCCTCCCCACGGGCCTAACCAAAAACATTCAGTACTTC. The chain couples TRBV20-1 to TRBJ2-4; D gene uncertain. Germline assignment: CDR1 DFQATT and CDR2 SNEGSKA (reference sequence). CDR3 length equals 14 residues.

The J gene is TRBJ2-3, the V gene TRBV15; no clear D. Trimming shortened V by 1 base and J by 2 bases, and 25 bases separated the two germline ends. CDR3 length equals 20 residues. Germline loops: CDR1 LNHNV, CDR2 YYDKDF (reference sequence). CDR3 region: CATSRGDWASVVKYTDTQYF. CDR3 nucleotide sequence: TGTGCCACCAGCAGAGGCGATTGGGCCAGTGTCGTAAAATACACAGATACGCAGTATTTT.

J is TRBJ2-7 and V is TRBV6-5; TRBD1 matches 8 bases. This CDR3 is 15 amino acids long. CDR1 is MNHEY and CDR2 is SVGAGI in the germline V gene. Losses at the gene ends were 0 bases for V and 3 bases for J; bases not matched to a gene: 4. CDR3 protein: CASSYSGTGRYEQYF. The CDR3 DNA is TGTGCCAGCAGTTACTCCGGGACAGGACGCTACGAGCAGTACTTC.

The chain joins TRBV6-5 to TRBJ1-2; no clear D. With 5 bases removed from V and 2 bases from J, the gap between germline ends came to 15 bases. The CDR3 length is 15 residues. Germline loops: CDR1 MNHEY, CDR2 SVGAGI. CDR3 coding DNA: TGTGCCAGCAGTCTCAACACGGGTGGAAACTATGGCTACACCTTC. Its protein is CASSLNTGGNYGYTF.

The V call is TRBV20-1, the J call TRBJ2-7, with TRBD2 identical over 9 bases. This CDR3 has 13 residues. Unmatched junction bases numbered 3, after V lost 4 bases and J lost 2 bases. CDR1 and CDR2 (germline): DFQATT, SNEGSKA (reference sequence). The CDR3 DNA reads TGCAGTGCTATGACTAGCGGAACCTACGAGCAGTACTTC. The encoded protein is CSAMTSGTYEQYF.

There are a few counts of this clonotype. The chain couples TRBV10-1 to TRBJ2-5, with D possibly matching TRBD2 (7 bases). The germline V and J ends were trimmed by 5 bases and 5 bases, with 15 bases remaining between them. Germline CDR1 is WNHNN and CDR2 is SYGVQD (reference sequence). This CDR3 spans 14 amino acids. CDR3 sequence (DNA): TGCGCCAGCAGTAAGGCGGGGGACACTGAGACCCAGTACTTC. Translating it yields CASSKAGDTETQYF.

The V and J genes are TRBV20-1 and TRBJ2-7; 13 bases align to TRBD2. Germline V gene lookup returns CDR1 DFQATT and CDR2 SNEGSKA (reference sequence). The CDR3 totals 17 residues. V shed 0 bases and J 0 bases; nucleotides not matched to a gene: 5. CDR3 region: CSARDGRTSGSSYEQYF. Here the CDR3 DNA reads TGCAGTGCTAGAGATGGGAGGACTAGCGGGAGCTCCTACGAGCAGTACTTC.

The genes are TRBV27 and TRBJ2-4, with D maybe TRBD1 (5 bases). The J call is uncertain, as TRBJ2-7 better fits the DNA end. CDR1 is MNHEY, CDR2 SMNVEV, per germline (reference sequence). The CDR3 is 14 residues long. CDR3 region: CASGVIGAPYEQYF. CDR3 coding DNA: TGTGCCAGCGGGGTGATTGGGGCCCCCTACGAGCAGTACTTC.

V gene TRBV24-1 combines with J gene TRBJ2-1; D may be TRBD2 (5 bases). V gave up 5 bases and J gave up 0 bases, with 13 bases separating them. CDR1 is KGHDR, CDR2 SFDVKD, per germline. The CDR3 is 16 amino acids. The CDR3 sequence is CATSAESGSSYNEQFF. DNA for the CDR3: TGTGCCACCAGTGCCGAGAGCGGAAGCTCCTACAATGAGCAGTTCTTC.

The CDR3 sequence: CASAINEKLFF. Here the CDR3 DNA reads TGTGCCAGCGCCATTAATGAAAAACTGTTTTTT. This chain links TRBV28 with TRBJ1-4; D is ambiguous. Germline CDR1 reads MDHEN; CDR2 reads SYDVKM. The CDR3 totals 11 residues. V was clipped by 8 bases and J by 4 bases, with 5 bases between them.